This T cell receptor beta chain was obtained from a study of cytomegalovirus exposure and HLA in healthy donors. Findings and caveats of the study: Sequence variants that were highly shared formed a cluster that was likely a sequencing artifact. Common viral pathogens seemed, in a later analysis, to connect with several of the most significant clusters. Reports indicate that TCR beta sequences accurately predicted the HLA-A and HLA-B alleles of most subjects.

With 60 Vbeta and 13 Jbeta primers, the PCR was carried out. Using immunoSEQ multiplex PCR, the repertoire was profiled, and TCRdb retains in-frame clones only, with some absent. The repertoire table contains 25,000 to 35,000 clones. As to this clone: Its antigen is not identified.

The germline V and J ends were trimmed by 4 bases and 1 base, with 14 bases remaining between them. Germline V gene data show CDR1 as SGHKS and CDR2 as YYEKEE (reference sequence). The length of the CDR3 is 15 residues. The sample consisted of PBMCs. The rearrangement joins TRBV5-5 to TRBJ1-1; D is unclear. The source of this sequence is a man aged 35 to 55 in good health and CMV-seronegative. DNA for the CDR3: TGTGCCAGCAGCCCCTGGAAGACACCGAACACTGAAGCTTTCTTT. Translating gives CASSPWKTPNTEAFF. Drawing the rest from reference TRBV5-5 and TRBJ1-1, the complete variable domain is DAGVTQSPTHLIKTRGQQVTLRCSPISGHKSVSWYQQVLGQGPQFIFQYYEKEERGRGNFPDRFSARQFPNYSSELNVNALLLGDSALYLCASSPWKTPNTEAFFGQGTRLTVV.